Listed below are T cell receptor beta chains from one sample, sequenced in a study of CD8+ T cells in alopecia areata. Data came from immunoSEQ multiplex PCR; TCRdb stores just in-frame clones and leaves some out. The sample contains about 190,000 clones, roughly three fifths of which appear only once. Sequencing used CD4+ T cells sorted from blood, obtained at week 4, from a patient treated with tofacitinib. These receptors were obtained from a human donor with alopecia areata. Both conserved end residues are part of each CDR3. Fields, in order: clone size, V gene, CDR3 length, CDR3 protein. Expanded clones get a size class; other rows say once, few or many, or leave the size out.

NA TRBV5-1 15 CASSLPQGRPDTQYF
NA TRBV7-9 14 CASSSGQGDTEAFF
few TRBV5-1 14 CASSQQGSNTEAFF
NA TRBV29-1 15 CSVEASFTGANVLTF
NA TRBV30 16 CAWDVSGSKDTGELFF
few TRBV5-1 14 CASSSGQGRETQYF
NA TRBV19 12 CASKAEADEQFF
NA TRBV29-1 10 CSVNSALQYF
NA TRBV25-1 15 CASLKDGGLTGELFF
few TRBV29-1 12 CSATGSINEQYF
few TRBV15 14 CAASNQRGSNEQYF
NA TRBV29-1 16 CSVTRRGTGSVGELFF
few TRBV29-1 11 CSVAFNNEQFF
NA TRBV6-5 14 CASRISVAKNIQYF
few TRBV29-1 13 CSYSGQGREGYTF
NA TRBV5-1 14 CASSSGTGRETQYF
NA TRBV6-6 13 CASSEIGGETQYF
NA TRBV30 14 CAWRGTGGANVLTF
NA TRBV29-1 13 CSVELGNGKTQYF
NA TRBV7-2 13 CASSPILKETQYF
NA TRBV5-1 12 CASSLGGDTQYF
NA TRBV6-5 13 CASSYTGPYGYTF
NA TRBV29-1 13 CSVDRASTDTQYF
NA TRBV4-1 17 CASSQDLPTVGYNEQFF
NA TRBV29-1 16 CSVSPGLAVSTDTQYF